This T cell receptor (beta chain) was sequenced during a study of glioma-infiltrating T cells. Study results and limitations: Only very few CDR3 sequences appeared in both tissue and blood. Above-expected tissue-blood divergence occurred in all gliomas, most in low-grade ones.

TCR alpha and beta CDR3 regions were amplified from RNA using iRepertoire nested multiplex PCR. Input was 100-400 ng of tissue mRNA or PBMC total RNA. TCRdb redid the calling of the multiplex PCR reads with MiXCR, one entry per CDR3 protein. The profile shows more than 95,000 distinct CDR3 sequences, roughly 23% of them singletons. Ten or more counts support this clonotype. Its antigen is undetermined. This receptor was identified in a human donor with low-grade glioma or glioblastoma, undergoing nonglioma brain surgery, or in good health (not recorded which). The sequencing input was glioma tissue, nonneoplastic brain tissue, or PBMCs (not recorded which).

CDR3 DNA sequence: TGTGCCAGCAGTCGAAACCCCCAGGGTTACCACGAGCAGTACTTC. It specifies CASSRNPQGYHEQYF. V is TRBV3-1 and J is TRBJ2-7; TRBD1 is a possible D gene (5 bases). V lost 6 bases to trimming and J lost 5 bases, with 20 bases between them. CDR3 length: 15 amino acids. The V gene's germline CDR1 is LGHDT and CDR2 YNNKEL (reference sequence).